A selection of T cell receptor beta chains follows, all from one sample in a study of T cell repertoires in cytomegalovirus infection. TCRdb fed the reads into MiXCR, producing one record per CDR3 protein. This sample carries almost 90,000 distinct CDR3 sequences, 25% to 35% of them seen once, and the ten largest clones take roughly 70%. Their antigen targets remain unknown. Sequencing used CD8+ T cells from cultured PBMCs, obtained from culture after CMV antigen stimulation. The receptor source for this set is a human donor in good health (CMV status not recorded). Some clones in this sample may be carry-over from other donors' samples. The CDR3 runs from the conserved cysteine through the conserved F or W. A D gene is named only where the DNA matches it firmly. Clone size is shown for a subset of rows, as once, few, many or a class of expanded clone.

D: NA; size: NA; J: TRBJ2-2; V: TRBV24-1; DNA: TGTGCCACCAGTGATCTTAGAGGCGGGGAGCTGTTTTTT; CDR3: CATSDLRGGELFF
D: TRBD1; size: NA; J: TRBJ1-5; V: TRBV6-1; DNA: TGTGCCATAAAAGGTGGAGGGGGCAGCCAGCCCCAGCATTTT; CDR3: CAIKGGGGSQPQHF
D: NA; size: NA; J: TRBJ2-1; V: TRBV12-3/TRBV12-4; DNA: TGTGCCAGCAGCCTCGGAGGGGGTGGCTTGTTCTTC; CDR3: CASSLGGGGLFF
D: NA; size: NA; J: TRBJ1-6; V: TRBV20-1; DNA: TGCAGTGCTAGGGAGGGGTTTGATAATTCACCCCTCCACTTT; CDR3: CSAREGFDNSPLHF
D: NA; size: many; J: TRBJ2-6; V: TRBV7-6; DNA: TGTGCCAGCAGCTTAAATGTTTTCGCTAGGGGACCGAACGCTGGGGCCAACGTCCTGACTTTC; CDR3: CASSLNVFARGPNAGANVLTF
D: NA; size: many; J: TRBJ2-1; V: TRBV7-8; DNA: TGTGCCAGCAGCCCAAGTGAGGGGTCCTACAATGAGCAGTTCTTC; CDR3: CASSPSEGSYNEQFF
D: NA; size: NA; J: TRBJ2-3; V: TRBV7-9; DNA: TGTGCCAGCAGCTTCACAGGGTCTGATACGCAGTATTTT; CDR3: CASSFTGSDTQYF
D: NA; size: NA; J: TRBJ2-2; V: TRBV7-2; DNA: TGTGCCAGCAGGGTCAGGGACCCCGAGAACACCGGGGAGCTGTTTTTT; CDR3: CASRVRDPENTGELFF
D: NA; size: few; J: TRBJ1-1; V: TRBV20-1; DNA: TGCAGCCCAAATACAGGGCCGCAAGCTTTCTTT; CDR3: CSPNTGPQAFF
D: NA; size: once; J: TRBJ2-7; V: TRBV28; DNA: TGTGCCAGCAGTTTTATATTAGCTCTTTACGAGCAGTACTTC; CDR3: CASSFILALYEQYF
D: NA; size: once; J: TRBJ2-1; V: TRBV9; DNA: TGTGCCAGCAGCGTAGGGGGGACCTACAATGAGCAGTTCTTC; CDR3: CASSVGGTYNEQFF
D: TRBD1; size: NA; J: TRBJ2-7; V: TRBV2; DNA: TGTGCCAGCAGTGAAGCGCTATGGGGACAGGATTCTGCCGAGCAGTACTTC; CDR3: CASSEALWGQDSAEQYF
D: NA; size: many; J: TRBJ1-6; V: TRBV7-8; DNA: TGTGCCAGCAGCCCGAAGGGTTTGGGGGCAACCTATAATTCACCCCTCCACTTT; CDR3: CASSPKGLGATYNSPLHF
D: NA; size: NA; J: TRBJ1-2; V: TRBV4-3; DNA: TGCGCCAGCAGCCAAGACCCAGGGCTGATCTATGGTTACACCTTC; CDR3: CASSQDPGLIYGYTF
D: NA; size: few; J: TRBJ2-1; V: TRBV5-1; DNA: TGCGCCAGCACCATTAACCCCGTCGGCGCTTGGGTCTCCTACAATGAGCAGTTCTTC; CDR3: CASTINPVGAWVSYNEQFF
D: TRBD1; size: NA; J: TRBJ2-1; V: TRBV11-3; DNA: TGTGCCAGCAGCGTAAACCGGGACAGGGGCAATGAGCAGTTCTTC; CDR3: CASSVNRDRGNEQFF
D: NA; size: few; J: TRBJ2-7; V: TRBV5-6; DNA: TGTGCCAGCAGCCAAAACTACAGGCCACCCTACTACGAGCAGTACTTC; CDR3: CASSQNYRPPYYEQYF
D: TRBD1; size: few; J: TRBJ1-1; V: TRBV7-9; DNA: TGTGCCAGCCGAACACAGGGGGCGAACACTGAAGCTTTCTTT; CDR3: CASRTQGANTEAFF
D: NA; size: NA; J: TRBJ2-7; V: TRBV28; DNA: TGTGCCAGCAGTTTAAGGCCAGGTAGCTCCTACGAGCAGTACTTC; CDR3: CASSLRPGSSYEQYF
D: TRBD1; size: NA; J: TRBJ1-1; V: TRBV6-8; DNA: TGTGCCAGCAGTCGCGCAGGGGGACGGAACACTGAAGCTTTCTTT; CDR3: CASSRAGGRNTEAFF
D: TRBD1; size: NA; J: TRBJ2-3; V: TRBV5-1; DNA: TGCGCCAGCAGACAGGGGGCGGGTACGCAGTATTTT; CDR3: CASRQGAGTQYF
D: NA; size: NA; J: TRBJ2-7; V: TRBV7-6; DNA: TGTGCCAGCAGCTTAAACCCCTCTACCTACGAGCAGTACTTC; CDR3: CASSLNPSTYEQYF
D: NA; size: many; J: TRBJ1-2; V: TRBV3-1; DNA: TGTGCCAGCAGCCAAGATCTGGGGCCGGGGGACTATGGCTACACCTTC; CDR3: CASSQDLGPGDYGYTF
D: NA; size: NA; J: TRBJ1-2; V: TRBV6-1; DNA: TGTGCCAGCAGTGAAAGCCCCTTGAAACAGGTCCACTCCTATGGCTACACCTTC; CDR3: CASSESPLKQVHSYGYTF
D: NA; size: NA; J: TRBJ2-1; V: TRBV6-6; DNA: TGTGCCAGCAGTGTGAATGAGCAGTTCTTC; CDR3: CASSVNEQFF
D: TRBD1; size: NA; J: TRBJ2-3; V: TRBV28; DNA: TGTGCCAGCAGTTTCCTTCGGACAGGACGGCCGTTCACAGATACGCAGTATTTT; CDR3: CASSFLRTGRPFTDTQYF
D: TRBD2; size: NA; J: TRBJ2-7; V: TRBV7-9; DNA: TGTGCCAGCAGCTTGGTAGCGGGGGGTCGGGAGCAGTACTTC; CDR3: CASSLVAGGREQYF
D: TRBD1; size: NA; J: TRBJ1-5; V: TRBV12-3/TRBV12-4; DNA: TGTGCCAGCAGTAAAGCAGGGGACAGGGTTTTGGGCAATCAGCCCCAGCATTTT; CDR3: CASSKAGDRVLGNQPQHF
D: NA; size: many; J: TRBJ1-4; V: TRBV7-2; DNA: TGTGCCAGCAGCTTAGCACGGTCGGAGGGTGAAAAACTGTTTTTT; CDR3: CASSLARSEGEKLFF
D: TRBD1; size: few; J: TRBJ2-6; V: TRBV5-1; DNA: TGCGCCAGCAGCAGCGTCACAGGGGCCACCAATGGGGCCAACGTCCTGACTTTC; CDR3: CASSSVTGATNGANVLTF
D: NA; size: many; J: TRBJ2-7; V: TRBV7-8; DNA: TGTGCCAGCAGCCCCTGGACGGATACCTACGAGCAGTACTTC; CDR3: CASSPWTDTYEQYF
D: TRBD1; size: NA; J: TRBJ2-7; V: TRBV12-3/TRBV12-4; DNA: TGTGCCAGCAGTTTCACTCAGGGGGCGGCCTACGAGCAGTACTTC; CDR3: CASSFTQGAAYEQYF
D: TRBD1; size: NA; J: TRBJ2-3; V: TRBV7-9; DNA: TGTGCCAGCAGCTTGGGGGACAGCAGCACAGATACGCAGTATTTT; CDR3: CASSLGDSSTDTQYF
D: NA; size: few; J: TRBJ1-1; V: TRBV2; DNA: TGTGCCAGCAGAGACGCGCAGTGGAACACTGAAGCTTTCTTT; CDR3: CASRDAQWNTEAFF
D: NA; size: few; J: TRBJ1-1; V: TRBV2; DNA: TGTGCCAGCATTGGCAGAATGAACACTGAAGCTTTCTTT; CDR3: CASIGRMNTEAFF
D: NA; size: NA; J: TRBJ1-2; V: TRBV14; DNA: TGTGCCAGCAGGCAAACTGGGAGTAACTATGGCTACACCTTC; CDR3: CASRQTGSNYGYTF
D: NA; size: NA; J: TRBJ2-7; V: TRBV4-2; DNA: TGTGCCAGCAGCCAAGATCTAGCTGGCGTGCAGTACTTC; CDR3: CASSQDLAGVQYF
D: NA; size: NA; J: TRBJ1-1; V: TRBV5-1; DNA: TGCGCCAGCAGTCAGTATGGAGTGAACACTGAAGCTTTCTTT; CDR3: CASSQYGVNTEAFF
D: NA; size: NA; J: TRBJ1-5; V: TRBV7-2; DNA: TGTGCCAGCAGCTCCCCACAGGGATATCAGCCCCAGCATTTT; CDR3: CASSSPQGYQPQHF
D: NA; size: NA; J: TRBJ1-5; V: TRBV6-6; DNA: TGTGCCAGCAGAGAAATCTATAGCAATCAGCCCCAGCATTTT; CDR3: CASREIYSNQPQHF
D: NA; size: NA; J: TRBJ2-1; V: TRBV12-3/TRBV12-4; DNA: TGTGCCAGCAGTTTCCGGGACGGAGACAATGAGCAGTTCTTC; CDR3: CASSFRDGDNEQFF
D: NA; size: NA; J: TRBJ2-7; V: TRBV7-9; DNA: TGTGCCAGCAGCTTAGAACTATTATCCTACGAGCAGTACTTC; CDR3: CASSLELLSYEQYF
D: NA; size: few; J: TRBJ2-3; V: TRBV5-4; DNA: TGTGCCAGCAGCTTGACAGGTCCCTTGGTGGCAGATACGCAGTATTTT; CDR3: CASSLTGPLVADTQYF
D: TRBD2; size: NA; J: TRBJ2-1; V: TRBV7-6; DNA: TGTGCCAGCAGCTTAAGTGCGGGGGGCGGTGATGAGCAGTTCTTC; CDR3: CASSLSAGGGDEQFF
D: NA; size: NA; J: TRBJ1-4; V: TRBV12-3/TRBV12-4; DNA: TGTGCCAGCAGTTTCGGGGGTCCAGAAAAACTGTTTTTT; CDR3: CASSFGGPEKLFF